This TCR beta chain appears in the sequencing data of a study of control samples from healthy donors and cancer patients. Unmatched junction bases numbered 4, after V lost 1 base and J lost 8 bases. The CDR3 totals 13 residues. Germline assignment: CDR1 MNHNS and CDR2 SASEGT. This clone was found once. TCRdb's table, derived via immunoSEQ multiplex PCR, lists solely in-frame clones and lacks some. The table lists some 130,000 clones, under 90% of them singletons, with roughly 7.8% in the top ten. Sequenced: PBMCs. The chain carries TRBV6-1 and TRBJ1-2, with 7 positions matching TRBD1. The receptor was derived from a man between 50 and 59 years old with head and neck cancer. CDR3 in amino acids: CASSEGTGEGYTF. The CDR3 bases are TGTGCCAGCAGTGAAGGGACAGGTGAAGGCTACACCTTC.